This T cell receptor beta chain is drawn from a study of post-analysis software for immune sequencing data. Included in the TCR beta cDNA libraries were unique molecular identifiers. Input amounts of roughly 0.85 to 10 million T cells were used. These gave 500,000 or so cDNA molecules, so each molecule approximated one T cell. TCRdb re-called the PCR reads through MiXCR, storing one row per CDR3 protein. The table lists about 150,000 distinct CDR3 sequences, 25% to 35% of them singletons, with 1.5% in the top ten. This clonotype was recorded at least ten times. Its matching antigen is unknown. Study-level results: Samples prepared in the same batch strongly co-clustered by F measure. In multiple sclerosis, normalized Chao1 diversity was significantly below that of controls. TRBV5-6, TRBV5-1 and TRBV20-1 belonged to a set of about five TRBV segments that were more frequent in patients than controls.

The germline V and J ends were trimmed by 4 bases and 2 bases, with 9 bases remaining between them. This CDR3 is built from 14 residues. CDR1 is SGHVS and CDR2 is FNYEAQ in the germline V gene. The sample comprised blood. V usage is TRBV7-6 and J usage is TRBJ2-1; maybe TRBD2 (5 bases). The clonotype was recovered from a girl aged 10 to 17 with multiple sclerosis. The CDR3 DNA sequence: TGTGCCAGCAGCTCCACCGGGACCTACAATGAGCAGTTCTTC. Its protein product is CASSSTGTYNEQFF.